A single sample gave rise to the 13 T cell receptor beta chains below, sequenced in a study of neurological immune-mediated disorders. Each CDR3 protein is one row after TCRdb ran MiXCR on the 5' RACE reads. The sample consists of about 66,000 distinct CDR3 sequences, under 5% of them appearing once. The specimen was PBMCs. The source of these receptors is a young man with multiple sclerosis.

This chain connects TRBV11-3 to TRBJ2-7; maybe TRBD2 (6 bases). CDR1 and CDR2 (germline): SGHNT, YENEEA. Trimming left V 7 bases short and J 2 bases short, with 12 bases between. The CDR3 is made up of 13 amino acids. CDR3 sequence reads: CASTLATAYEQYV. CDR3 nucleotide sequence: TGTGCCAGCACCCTAGCGACTGCCTACGAGCAGTACGTC.

This clonotype has only a few counts. The rearrangement uses TRBV20-1 and TRBJ1-6, with TRBD1 matching 7 bases. The length of the CDR3 is 13 residues. With 3 bases clipped from V and 7 bases from J, the junction kept 3 bases outside the gene matches. The germline CDR1 and CDR2 sequences are DFQATT and SNEGSKA (reference sequence). The CDR3 loop reads CSARGQLNSPLHF. In nucleotides, the CDR3 is TGCAGTGCTAGGGGACAGCTCAATTCACCCCTCCACTTT.

The sample holds many counts of this clonotype. This chain links TRBV5-6 with TRBJ1-4; D gene unclear. CDR3 length: 14 amino acids. Germline CDR1 is SGHDT and CDR2 is YYEEEE. V lost 3 bases to trimming and J lost 0 bases, with 6 bases between them. The CDR3 DNA reads as TGTGCCAGCAGCTGGGCAACAACTAATGAAAAACTGTTTTTT. It is translated as CASSWATTNEKLFF. Complete variable domain (other parts from reference TRBV5-6 and TRBJ1-4): DAGVTQSPTHLIKTRGQQVTLRCSPKSGHDTVSWYQQALGQGPQFIFQYYEEEERQRGNFPDRFSGHQFPNYSSELNVNALLLGDSALYLCASSWATTNEKLFFGSGTQLSVL.

This clonotype has a handful of counts. The rearrangement uses TRBV6-6 and TRBJ1-1, with D uncertain. There are 15 residues in the CDR3. Per the germline V gene, CDR1 is MNHNY and CDR2 is SVGAGI (reference sequence). Trimming shortened V by 0 bases and J by 1 base, and 9 bases separated the two germline ends. This CDR3 reads CASSYSTKENTEAFF. CDR3 nucleotides: TGTGCCAGCAGTTACTCGACCAAAGAGAACACTGAAGCTTTCTTT.

This clonotype was counted ten times or more. V usage is TRBV5-1 and J usage is TRBJ2-7, with a weak D call TRBD1 (6 bases). Germline lookup yields CDR1 SGHRS and CDR2 YFSETQ. Trimming left V 2 bases short and J 2 bases short, with 11 bases between. This CDR3 is built from 14 residues. The chain's CDR3 is CASSLDRRTYEQYF. CDR3 DNA: TGCGCCAGCAGCTTAGACAGGAGAACCTACGAGCAGTACTTC.

This clonotype was seen only a few times. The chain couples TRBV10-2 to TRBJ1-1, with D possibly being TRBD1 (5 bases). The CDR3 runs to 15 residues. Germline loops: CDR1 WSHSY, CDR2 SAAADI. V was shortened by 3 bases and J by 4 bases, with 15 bases between the two germline ends. The CDR3 coding sequence is TGCGCCAGCAGTGAATTGGGTGCCGGGGGCACTGAAGCTTTCTTT. This gives the protein CASSELGAGGTEAFF.

This clonotype was seen repeatedly, ten times or more. This chain joins TRBV12-3 or TRBV12-4 and TRBJ1-5, with D perhaps TRBD1 (6 bases). The CDR3 has 18 amino acids. V lost 5 bases to trimming and J lost 0 bases, with 20 bases between them. The CDR3 DNA is TGTGCCAGCAGTCCCCAACAGGGAGAGTGGGATAGCAATCAGCCCCAGCATTTT. This gives the protein CASSPQQGEWDSNQPQHF.

With respect to this clonotype: A much more abundant neighbour one base away suggests this may be a read error. The rearrangement links TRBV7-8 to TRBJ2-4, with 7 bases identical to TRBD2. CDR1 is SGHVS and CDR2 is FQNEAQ in the germline V gene. This CDR3 contains 19 residues. Trimming cost V 6 bases and J 0 bases; bases outside gene matches: 17. CDR3 amino acids: CASRASVGGVSSAKNIQYF. The CDR3, as DNA: TGTGCCAGCAGAGCCAGTGTGGGGGGGGTCTCCTCAGCCAAAAACATTCAGTACTTC.

The sample holds many counts of this clonotype. The gene calls are TRBV5-6 and TRBJ2-3, with 9 bases lining up with TRBD1. V was clipped by 3 bases and J by 0 bases; unmatched bases: 5. The CDR3 extends over 16 amino acids. Germline V CDR1 and CDR2: SGHDT, YYEEEE. CDR3 residues: CASSSQGALSTDTQYF. Here the CDR3 DNA reads TGTGCCAGCAGCTCACAGGGGGCGTTGAGCACAGATACGCAGTATTTT.

This clonotype was recorded many times. This chain uses TRBV20-1 with TRBJ1-1; 7 bases match TRBD1. The CDR3 spans 14 residues. Looked up from germline, CDR1 is DFQATT and CDR2 is SNEGSKA (reference sequence). The junction had 3 bases not matched to a gene; V was cut back by 1 base and J by 1 base. The CDR3 bases are TGCAGTGCTAGAGCAGGGGGGGGGAACACTGAAGCTTTCTTT. Amino acids: CSARAGGGNTEAFF.

This clonotype was seen at least ten times. The rearrangement links TRBV20-1 to TRBJ2-6, with TRBD1 matching over 9 bases. Per the germline V gene, CDR1 is DFQATT and CDR2 is SNEGSKA (reference sequence). V shed 6 bases, J shed 0 bases, and the junction held 6 bases outside the gene matches. This CDR3 contains 16 residues. The CDR3 DNA follows: TGCAGTGCAGGGGGGGACAGGGACTCTGGGGCCAACGTCCTGACTTTC. Encoded protein: CSAGGDRDSGANVLTF.

This clonotype appeared many times. CDR3 nucleotides: TGTGCCAGCAGAACGGGCCTTAAATCGAACACTGAAGCTTTCTTT. Amino acids: CASRTGLKSNTEAFF. The gene calls are TRBV27 and TRBJ1-1; D not certain. There are 15 residues in the CDR3. V gave up 6 bases and J gave up 1 base, with 15 bases separating them. From germline, CDR1 is MNHEY and CDR2 SMNVEV (reference sequence).

The sample holds many counts of this clonotype. The chain recombines TRBV20-1 with TRBJ1-2; 7 bases map to TRBD1. The CDR3 runs 14 residues. The V gene end was trimmed by 6 bases and the J gene end by 2 bases; junction bases not matched to a gene: 9. The V gene's germline CDR1 is DFQATT and CDR2 SNEGSKA (reference sequence). Here the CDR3 DNA reads TGCAGTGCCCCCCGGGTGGGACAGAACTATGGCTACACCTTC. Its protein product is CSAPRVGQNYGYTF.